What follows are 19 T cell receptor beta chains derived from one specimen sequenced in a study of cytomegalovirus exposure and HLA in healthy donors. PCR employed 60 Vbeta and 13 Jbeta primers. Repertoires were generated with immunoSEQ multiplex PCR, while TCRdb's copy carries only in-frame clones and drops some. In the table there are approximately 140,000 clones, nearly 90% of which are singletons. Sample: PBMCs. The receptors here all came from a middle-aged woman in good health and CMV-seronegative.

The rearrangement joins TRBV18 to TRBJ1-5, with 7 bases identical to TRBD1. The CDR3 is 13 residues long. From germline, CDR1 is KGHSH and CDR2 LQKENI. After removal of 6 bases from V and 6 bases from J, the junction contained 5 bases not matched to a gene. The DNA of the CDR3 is TGTGCCAGCTCCGAACAGGGGCGTCAGCCCCAGCATTTT. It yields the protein CASSEQGRQPQHF.

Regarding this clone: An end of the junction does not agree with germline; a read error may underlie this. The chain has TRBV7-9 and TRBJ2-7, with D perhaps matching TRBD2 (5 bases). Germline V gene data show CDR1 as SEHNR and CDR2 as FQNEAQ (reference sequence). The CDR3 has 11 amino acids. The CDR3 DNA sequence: TGTTCCAGCAGCTTAGGAGGCGAGCAGTACTTC. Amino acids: CSSSLGGEQYF.

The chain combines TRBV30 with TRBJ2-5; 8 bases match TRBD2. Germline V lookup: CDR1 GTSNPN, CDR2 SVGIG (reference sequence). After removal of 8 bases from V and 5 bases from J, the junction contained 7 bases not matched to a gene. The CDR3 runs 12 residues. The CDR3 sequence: CAGRASGETQYF. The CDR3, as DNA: TGTGCCGGCCGGGCTAGCGGGGAGACCCAGTACTTC.

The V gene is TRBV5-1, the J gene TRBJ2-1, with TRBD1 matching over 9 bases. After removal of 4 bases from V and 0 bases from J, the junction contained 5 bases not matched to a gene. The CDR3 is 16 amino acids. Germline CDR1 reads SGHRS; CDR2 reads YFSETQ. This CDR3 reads CASSGTGSGSYNEQFF. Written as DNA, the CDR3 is TGCGCCAGCAGCGGGACAGGGTCGGGCTCCTACAATGAGCAGTTCTTC. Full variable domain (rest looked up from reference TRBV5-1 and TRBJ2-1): KAGVTQTPRYLIKTRGQQVTLSCSPISGHRSVSWYQQTPGQGLQFLFEYFSETQRNKGNFPGRFSGRQFSNSRSEMNVSTLELGDSALYLCASSGTGSGSYNEQFFGPGTRLTVL.

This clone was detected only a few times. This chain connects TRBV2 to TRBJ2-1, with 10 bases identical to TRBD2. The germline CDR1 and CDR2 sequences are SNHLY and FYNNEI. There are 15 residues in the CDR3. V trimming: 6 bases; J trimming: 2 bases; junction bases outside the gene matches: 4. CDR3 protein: CASSLLAGTYNEQFF. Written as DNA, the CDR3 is TGTGCCAGCAGCCTACTAGCGGGAACCTACAATGAGCAGTTCTTC.

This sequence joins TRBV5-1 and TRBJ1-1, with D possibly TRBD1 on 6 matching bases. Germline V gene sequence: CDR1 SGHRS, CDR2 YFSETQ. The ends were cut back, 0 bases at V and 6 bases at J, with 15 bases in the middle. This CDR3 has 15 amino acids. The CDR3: CASSLEGVGTAEAFF. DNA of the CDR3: TGCGCCAGCAGCTTGGAGGGGGTAGGGACGGCTGAAGCTTTCTTT.

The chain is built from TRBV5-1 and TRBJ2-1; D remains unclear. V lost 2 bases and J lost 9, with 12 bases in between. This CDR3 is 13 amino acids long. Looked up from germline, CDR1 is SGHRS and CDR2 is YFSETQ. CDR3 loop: CASSFYLGTEQFF. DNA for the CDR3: TGCGCCAGCAGCTTTTACCTAGGCACTGAGCAGTTCTTC.

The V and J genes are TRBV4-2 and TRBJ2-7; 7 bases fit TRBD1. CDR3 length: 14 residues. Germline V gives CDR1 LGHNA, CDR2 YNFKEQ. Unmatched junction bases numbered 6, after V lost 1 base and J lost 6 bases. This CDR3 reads CASSQVTGSSEQYF. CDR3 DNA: TGTGCCAGCAGCCAAGTGACAGGGTCCAGCGAGCAGTACTTC.

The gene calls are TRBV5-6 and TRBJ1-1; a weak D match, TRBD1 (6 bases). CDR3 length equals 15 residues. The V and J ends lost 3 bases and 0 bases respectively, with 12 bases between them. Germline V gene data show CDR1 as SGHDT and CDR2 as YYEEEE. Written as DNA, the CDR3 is TGTGCCAGCAGCTCGGGACACATCATGAACACTGAAGCTTTCTTT. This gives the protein CASSSGHIMNTEAFF.

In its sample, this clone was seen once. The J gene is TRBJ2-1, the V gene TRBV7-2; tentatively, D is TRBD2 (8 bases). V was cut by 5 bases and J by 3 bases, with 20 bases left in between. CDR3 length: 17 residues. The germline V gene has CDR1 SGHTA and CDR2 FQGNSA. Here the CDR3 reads CASSPLAGGLDYNEQFF. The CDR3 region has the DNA TGTGCCAGCAGCCCCCTGGCAGGGGGACTAGACTACAATGAGCAGTTCTTC.

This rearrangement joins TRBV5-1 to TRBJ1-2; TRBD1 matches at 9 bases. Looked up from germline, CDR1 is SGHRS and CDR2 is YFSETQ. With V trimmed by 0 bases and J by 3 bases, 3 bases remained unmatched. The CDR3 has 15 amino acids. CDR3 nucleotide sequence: TGCGCCAGCAGCTTGGTGGGACAGGGCGACTATGGCTACACCTTC. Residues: CASSLVGQGDYGYTF. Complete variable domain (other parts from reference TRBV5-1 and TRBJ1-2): KAGVTQTPRYLIKTRGQQVTLSCSPISGHRSVSWYQQTPGQGLQFLFEYFSETQRNKGNFPGRFSGRQFSNSRSEMNVSTLELGDSALYLCASSLVGQGDYGYTFGSGTRLTVV.

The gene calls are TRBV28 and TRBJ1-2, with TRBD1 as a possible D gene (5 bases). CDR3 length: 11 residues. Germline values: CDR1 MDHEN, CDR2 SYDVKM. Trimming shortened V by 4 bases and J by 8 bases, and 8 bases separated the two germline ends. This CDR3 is CASSSGYGYTF. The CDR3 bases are TGTGCCAGCAGTTCAGGGTACGGCTACACCTTC.

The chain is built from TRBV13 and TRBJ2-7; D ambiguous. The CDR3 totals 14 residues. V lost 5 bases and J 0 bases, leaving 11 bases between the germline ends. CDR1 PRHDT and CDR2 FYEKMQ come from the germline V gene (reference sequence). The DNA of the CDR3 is TGTGCCAGCAGCCCGACTCTGAGCTCCTACGAGCAGTACTTC. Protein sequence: CASSPTLSSYEQYF.

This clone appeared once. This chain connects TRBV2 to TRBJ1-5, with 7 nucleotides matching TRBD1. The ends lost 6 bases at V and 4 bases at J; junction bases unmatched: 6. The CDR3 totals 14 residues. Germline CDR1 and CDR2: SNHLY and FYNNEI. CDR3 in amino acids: CASRGTAANQPQHF. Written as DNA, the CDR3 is TGTGCCAGCAGGGGGACAGCGGCTAATCAGCCCCAGCATTTT.

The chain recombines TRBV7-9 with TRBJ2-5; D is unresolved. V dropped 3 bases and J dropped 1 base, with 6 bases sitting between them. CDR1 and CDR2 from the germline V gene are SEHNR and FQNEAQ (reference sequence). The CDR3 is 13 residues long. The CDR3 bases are TGTGCCAGCAGCTTCTCCTTCCAAGAGACCCAGTACTTC. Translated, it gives CASSFSFQETQYF.

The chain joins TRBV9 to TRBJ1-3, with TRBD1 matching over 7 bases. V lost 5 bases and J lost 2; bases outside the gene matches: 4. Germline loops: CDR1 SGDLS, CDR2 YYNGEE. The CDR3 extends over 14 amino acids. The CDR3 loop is CASSFQGAGNTIYF. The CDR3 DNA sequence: TGTGCCAGCAGTTTCCAGGGGGCTGGAAACACCATATATTTT.

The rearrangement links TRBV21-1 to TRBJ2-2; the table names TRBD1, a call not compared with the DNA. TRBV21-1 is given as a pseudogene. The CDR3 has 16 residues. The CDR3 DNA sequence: TGTGCCAGCAGCAAAGGGAACAGGGTTGGCACCGGGGAGCTGTTTTTT. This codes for CASSKGNRVGTGELFF.

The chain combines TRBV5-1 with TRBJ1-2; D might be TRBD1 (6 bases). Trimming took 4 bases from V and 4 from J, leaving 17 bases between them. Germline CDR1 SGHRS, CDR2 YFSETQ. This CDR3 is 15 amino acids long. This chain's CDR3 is CASSPAMAGVYGYTF. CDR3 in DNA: TGCGCCAGCAGCCCCGCCATGGCAGGGGTCTATGGCTACACCTTC.

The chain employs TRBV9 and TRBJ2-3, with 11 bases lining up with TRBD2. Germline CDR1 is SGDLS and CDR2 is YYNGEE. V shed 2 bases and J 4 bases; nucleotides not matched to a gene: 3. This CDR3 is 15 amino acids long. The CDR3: CASSVTSGSPDTQYF. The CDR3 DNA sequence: TGTGCCAGCAGCGTCACTAGCGGGAGTCCAGATACGCAGTATTTT.